A single sample gave rise to the 20 T cell receptor beta chains below, sequenced in a study of blood T cell repertoires in COVID-19 (dated by TCRdb to about 2020). Library construction relied on the immunoSEQ multiplex PCR assay. TCRdb mirrors the immuneACCESS table, restricted to in-frame sequences. Some clones are absent from its copies; in checked studies, under half trace to an unresolved V gene, and the reason for the others is unknown. The sample table contains roughly 200,000 clones; only one count was recorded for 70% to 90% of them. The ten largest make up around 5.2% of the sample. The sequenced sample consisted of peripheral blood. These receptors all stem from a woman of 80 years or more with acute or convalescent COVID-19.

This chain uses TRBV19 with TRBJ2-5; D is possibly TRBD1 (5 bases). The V end was cut by 4 bases, the J end by 3 bases, with 12 bases between. Germline CDR1 and CDR2: LNHDA and SQIVND (reference sequence). The CDR3 has 14 residues. The CDR3 protein is CASSNRQPKETQYF. The CDR3 DNA reads as TGTGCCAGTAGTAATCGACAGCCCAAAGAGACCCAGTACTTC. The entire variable domain, with the rest obtained from reference TRBV19 and TRBJ2-5, is as follows: DGGITQSPKYLFRKEGQNVTLSCEQNLNHDAMYWYRQDPGQGLRLIYYSQIVNDFQKGDIAEGYSVSREKKESFPLTVTSAQKNPTAFYLCASSNRQPKETQYFGPGTRLLVL.

V is TRBV29-1 and J is TRBJ1-2, with D perhaps TRBD1 (5 bases). The CDR3 is 12 amino acids. Germline CDR1 and CDR2: SQVTM and ANQGSEA. Trimming stripped 5 bases from V and 4 bases from J, with 11 bases between. The CDR3 nucleotides are TGCAGCGTTCCCGGGACTAGCTATGGCTACACCTTC. Its protein product is CSVPGTSYGYTF.

The gene calls are TRBV19 and TRBJ1-2; tentative D call: TRBD1 (5 bases). Germline CDR1 LNHDA, CDR2 SQIVND (reference sequence). Trimming stripped 7 bases from V and 3 bases from J, with 18 bases between. The length of the CDR3 is 15 residues. In DNA form, the CDR3 reads TGTGCCAGTATGTTGAGGCAGGGCGGTGACTATGGCTACACCTTC. Translation gives CASMLRQGGDYGYTF.

In the case of this clone: Mismatch with germline at one junction end may stem from a read error. The rearrangement joins TRBV3-1 (or the pseudogene TRBV3-2) to TRBJ1-2; D not certain. Germline CDR1 and CDR2: LGHDT and YNNKEL (reference sequence). The CDR3 length is 15 residues. CDR3 protein: CASSPGHAGSYDYTF. The CDR3 DNA sequence: TGTGCCAGCAGCCCCGGGCACGCGGGGAGCTATGACTACACCTTC.

This chain links TRBV5-8 with TRBJ2-1; 8 bases match TRBD1. This CDR3 is 13 amino acids long. CDR1 is SGHTS and CDR2 is YDEGEE in the germline V gene. The J segment lost 15 bases and the V segment lost 4 bases, leaving 12 bases of the junction unmatched. The CDR3 protein is CASSPPGTGRRFF. CDR3 nucleotide sequence: TGTGCCAGCAGCCCCCCCGGGACAGGCCGTCGGTTCTTC.

In this sample, this clone turned up a few times. The genes are TRBV19 and TRBJ1-5; D is unclear. Trimming removed 1 base from V and 9 bases from J, with 7 bases in between. There are 12 residues in the CDR3. Germline V gene data show CDR1 as LNHDA and CDR2 as SQIVND (reference sequence). CDR3 region: CASSIGERPQHF. CDR3 coding DNA: TGTGCCAGTAGTATAGGAGAGCGGCCCCAGCATTTT.

The rearrangement uses TRBV6-5 and TRBJ1-2, with 9 bases lining up with TRBD1. The V segment lost 6 bases and the J segment 4 bases; nucleotides outside the gene matches: 9. CDR1 MNHEY and CDR2 SVGAGI come from the germline V gene. The CDR3 totals 15 residues. The CDR3 here is CASSSTHRGPYGYTF. For the CDR3, the DNA is TGTGCCAGCAGCTCAACACACAGGGGGCCCTATGGCTACACCTTC.

This clone was detected once. This chain joins TRBV7-2 and TRBJ2-2, with D possibly matching TRBD1 (5 bases). CDR3 length: 18 residues. The V gene's germline CDR1 is SGHTA and CDR2 FQGNSA. V lost 1 base to trimming and J lost 1 base, with 16 bases between them. CDR3 DNA: TGTGCCAGCAGCTTAGTAGGACAAGGTCCGGGGAACACCGGGGAGCTGTTTTTT. This sequence encodes CASSLVGQGPGNTGELFF.

J is TRBJ1-4 and V is TRBV10-3; 9 positions agree with TRBD1. The CDR3 loop spans 14 amino acids. Germline CDR1 reads ENHRY; CDR2 reads SYGVKD. J was trimmed by 8 bases and V by 6 bases; bases with no gene match: 7. The CDR3: CAIRPGQGDEKLFF. The CDR3 nucleotides read TGTGCCATCAGGCCGGGACAGGGTGACGAAAAACTGTTTTTT.

The J gene is TRBJ2-7, the V gene TRBV2; the D is unclear. Germline CDR1 and CDR2: SNHLY and FYNNEI. Trimming took off 7 bases at V and 4 bases at J, with 11 bases between the two ends. The length of the CDR3 is 12 residues. CDR3 in amino acids: CASIEARYEQYF. DNA for the CDR3: TGTGCCAGCATCGAAGCCAGATACGAGCAGTACTTC.

The rearrangement joins TRBV28 to TRBJ1-4, with TRBD1 as a possible D gene (6 bases). CDR1 MDHEN and CDR2 SYDVKM come from the germline V gene. The germline V and J ends were trimmed by 10 bases and 6 bases, with 15 bases remaining between them. There are 13 residues in the CDR3. The CDR3 protein is CATRRDTYEKLFF. The CDR3 nucleotides are TGTGCCACCCGCCGGGACACGTATGAAAAACTGTTTTTT.

The V and J genes are TRBV7-8 and TRBJ2-4, with D possibly matching TRBD1 (6 bases). Germline values: CDR1 SGHVS, CDR2 FQNEAQ. This CDR3 is built from 16 residues. Between the trimmed V and J ends, which lost 5 bases and 1 base, there was a span of 15 bases. CDR3 in amino acids: CASSHNRDIAKNIQYF. The CDR3 DNA reads TGTGCCAGCAGCCATAACCGGGACATTGCCAAAAACATTCAGTACTTC.

V and J are TRBV7-2 and TRBJ2-3; a possible D gene is TRBD2 (5 bases). Trimming cost V 7 bases and J 6 bases, with 17 bases left between them. The CDR3 covers 14 residues. Germline V lookup: CDR1 SGHTA, CDR2 FQGNSA. In nucleotides, the CDR3 is TGTGCCAGCACCTTCCGGGGAGTCGCTGATACGCAGTATTTT. This gives the protein CASTFRGVADTQYF.

This clone appeared a single time. The chain has TRBV7-5 and TRBJ2-5; the table gives TRBD2 as D, unverified against the DNA. TRBV7-5 is a pseudogene segment. CDR3 length: 16 residues. CDR3 residues: CARSSGRGVGQETQYF. CDR3 coding DNA: TGTGCCAGAAGCTCTGGGAGGGGGGTAGGTCAAGAGACCCAGTACTTC.

The CDR3 reads CASSPMTSGQETQYF. The CDR3 region has the DNA TGCGCCAGCAGCCCGATGACTAGCGGTCAAGAGACCCAGTACTTC. The V call is TRBV5-1, the J call TRBJ2-5; 9 bases agree with TRBD2. This CDR3 is 15 amino acids long. Per the germline V gene, CDR1 is SGHRS and CDR2 is YFSETQ. J was trimmed by 2 bases and V by 4 bases; bases with no gene match: 6.

The rearrangement joins TRBV6-1 to TRBJ2-7, with D uncertain. Deletions cut 1 base from V and 4 bases from J, with 11 bases between. Germline V gene sequence: CDR1 MNHNS, CDR2 SASEGT. This CDR3 has 14 amino acids. The CDR3 nucleotides read TGTGCCAGCAGTGAAGTCTTGTTGAGTTACGAGCAGTACTTC. Translating it yields CASSEVLLSYEQYF.

V usage is TRBV7-8 and J usage is TRBJ1-2; D gene uncertain. Trimming pared 1 base from V and 1 base from J, leaving 10 bases between. This CDR3 is 15 amino acids long. From germline, CDR1 is SGHVS and CDR2 FQNEAQ. The CDR3 spells CASSLVRGLNYGYTF. Written as DNA, the CDR3 is TGTGCCAGCAGCTTAGTCCGGGGTCTTAACTATGGCTACACCTTC.

The rearrangement uses TRBV6-5 and TRBJ2-7, with 10 bases identical to TRBD2. CDR3 length: 14 residues. Germline V gives CDR1 MNHEY, CDR2 SVGAGI. After removal of 6 bases from V and 2 bases from J, the junction contained 4 bases not matched to a gene. CDR3 protein: CASRGAGGAYEQYF. The CDR3 nucleotides are TGTGCCAGCAGGGGAGCGGGAGGGGCCTACGAGCAGTACTTC.

This clone was observed once. J is TRBJ1-1 and V is TRBV21-1. TRBV21-1 is a documented pseudogene. The CDR3 sequence is 13 residues long. CDR3 region: CASSKGGKTEAFF. The CDR3 DNA reads as TGTGCCAGCAGCAAAGGAGGGAAGACTGAAGCTTTCTTT.

The chain couples TRBV9 to TRBJ1-2, with 7 bases that match TRBD1. Per germline, CDR1 SGDLS and CDR2 YYNGEE. Trimming took 0 bases from V and 6 from J; bases not matched to a gene: 5. The CDR3 loop spans 14 amino acids. The CDR3 loop is CASSVGSRGNGYTF. DNA for the CDR3: TGTGCCAGCAGCGTAGGAAGCAGGGGGAATGGCTACACCTTC.